This T cell receptor beta chain originates from a study of T cell repertoires in cytomegalovirus infection. In the study overall: In public TCR beta signatures, there were indications of both CMV infection and matching HLA type. Study-wide results and limits: CMV-specific TCR beta clonotypes restricted by HLA-C were the ones dominating the ex vivo response. Of the TCR beta families, the public ones yielded a cumulative frequency that identified carriers of CMV plus the relevant HLA.

Germline values: CDR1 SGHTA, CDR2 FQGNSA. This CDR3 is 15 amino acids long. V lost 0 bases, J lost 1 base, and 8 bases lay in between. For this clonotype: The antigen remains unidentified.

TCRdb independently ran MiXCR on the reads; one entry per CDR3 protein. The sample has 310,000 or so distinct CDR3 sequences, roughly a sixth seen once. The sample consisted of PBMCs. The source of this sequence is a human donor in good health (CMV status not recorded). Some clones in this sample may be carry-over from other donors' samples. The chain couples TRBV7-2 to TRBJ2-3, with D unresolved. DNA for the CDR3: TGTGCCAGCAGCTTAGCGCGTGTAGGCACAGATACGCAGTATTTT. It yields the protein CASSLARVGTDTQYF.